This TCR beta chain was recovered during a study of CD8 T cells in ankylosing spondylitis. TCRdb recomputed calls from the 5' RACE reads with MiXCR, one row per CDR3 protein. The table lists fewer than 350,000 distinct CDR3 sequences, around 10% of them singletons. The clonotype comes from a female donor with ankylosing spondylitis or in good health (not recorded which). Material for sequencing was blood, either unsorted or a sorted T cell fraction (not recorded which).

CDR3 in DNA: TGTGCCAGCAGTTCGGACAGGGGAGACAATCAGCCCCAGCATTTT. Translated: CASSSDRGDNQPQHF. This chain links TRBV12-3 or TRBV12-4 with TRBJ1-5; 9 bases map to TRBD1. The CDR3 contains 15 residues. The V gene end was trimmed by 4 bases and the J gene end by 3 bases; junction bases not matched to a gene: 4.